This TCR beta chain came from a study of blood T cells in healthy people across ages. Turning to the study itself: Researchers report that template switching captured about one barcoded beta molecule per two T cells. Study-level findings and limits: Significant beta diversity loss was already apparent by age approximately 40, declining roughly linearly. As naive T cell percentage varied, TCR beta diversity correlated strongly with it. Versus aged donors, long-lived donors had higher diversity and more naive CD4+ cells.

Turning to this clonotype: Its antigen is unidentified.

The germline V gene encodes CDR1 MNHEY and CDR2 SVGAGI. V dropped 6 bases and J dropped 0; count of bases not matched to a gene: 4. This CDR3 region has 14 residues. Through a sample-barcoded 5' primer and a J-beta primer mix, a second PCR was run for about 7 to 12 cycles. TCRdb itself ran the 5' RACE reads through MiXCR, one entry per CDR3 protein. The repertoire has about 900,000 distinct CDR3 sequences, 62% of them found once; the top ten carry about a quarter. The sequenced material came from blood. This clonotype originated in a man aged 25-40 years in good health. The V and J genes are TRBV6-5 and TRBJ2-7, with 8 bases aligning to TRBD1. CDR3 sequence reads: CASRPTGGSYEQYF. CDR3 in DNA: TGTGCCAGCAGACCCACAGGGGGCTCCTACGAGCAGTACTTC.